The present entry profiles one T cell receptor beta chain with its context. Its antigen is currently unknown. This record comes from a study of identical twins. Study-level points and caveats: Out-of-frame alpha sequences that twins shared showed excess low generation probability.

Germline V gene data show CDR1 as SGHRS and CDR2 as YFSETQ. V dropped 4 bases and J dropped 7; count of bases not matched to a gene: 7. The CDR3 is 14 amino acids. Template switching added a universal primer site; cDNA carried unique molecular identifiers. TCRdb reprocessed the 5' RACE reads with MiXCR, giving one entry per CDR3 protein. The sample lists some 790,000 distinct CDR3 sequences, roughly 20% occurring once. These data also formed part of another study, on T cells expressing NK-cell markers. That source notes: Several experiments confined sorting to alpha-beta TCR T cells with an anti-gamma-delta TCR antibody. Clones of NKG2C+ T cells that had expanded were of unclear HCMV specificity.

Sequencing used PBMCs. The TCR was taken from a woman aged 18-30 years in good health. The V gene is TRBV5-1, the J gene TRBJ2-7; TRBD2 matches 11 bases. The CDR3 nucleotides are TGCGCCAGCAGCGCTAGCGGGAGGAACGGGGAGCAGTACTTC. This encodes CASSASGRNGEQYF.